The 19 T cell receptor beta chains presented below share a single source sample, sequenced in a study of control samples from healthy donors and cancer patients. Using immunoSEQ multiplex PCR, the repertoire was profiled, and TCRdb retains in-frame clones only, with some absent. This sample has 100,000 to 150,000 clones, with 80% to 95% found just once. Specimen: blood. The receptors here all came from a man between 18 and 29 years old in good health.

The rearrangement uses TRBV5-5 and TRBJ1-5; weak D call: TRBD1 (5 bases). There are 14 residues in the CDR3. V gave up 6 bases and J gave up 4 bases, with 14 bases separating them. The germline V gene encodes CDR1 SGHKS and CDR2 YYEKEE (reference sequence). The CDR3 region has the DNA TGTGCCAGCACCATTTCGACAGCGAATCAGCCCCAGCATTTT. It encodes CASTISTANQPQHF.

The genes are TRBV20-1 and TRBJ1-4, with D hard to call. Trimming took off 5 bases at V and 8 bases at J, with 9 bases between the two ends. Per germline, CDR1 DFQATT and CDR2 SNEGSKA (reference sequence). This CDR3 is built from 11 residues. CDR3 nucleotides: TGCAGTGCTTCAGTCCAAGAAAAACTGTTTTTT. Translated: CSASVQEKLFF.

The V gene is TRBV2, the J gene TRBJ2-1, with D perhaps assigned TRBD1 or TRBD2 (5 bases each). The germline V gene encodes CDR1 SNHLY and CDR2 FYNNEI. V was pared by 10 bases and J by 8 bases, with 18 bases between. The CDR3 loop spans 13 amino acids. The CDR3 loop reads CATLDEGWDEQFF. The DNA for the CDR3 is TGTGCCACCCTCGACGAGGGGTGGGATGAGCAGTTCTTC.

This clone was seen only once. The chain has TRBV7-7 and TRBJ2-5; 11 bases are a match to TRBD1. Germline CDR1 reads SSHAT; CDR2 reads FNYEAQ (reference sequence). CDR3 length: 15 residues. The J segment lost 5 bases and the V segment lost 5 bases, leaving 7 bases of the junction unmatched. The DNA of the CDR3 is TGTGCCAGCAGCCCCCCCGGGACAGGGGGGGAGACCCAGTACTTC. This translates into CASSPPGTGGETQYF.

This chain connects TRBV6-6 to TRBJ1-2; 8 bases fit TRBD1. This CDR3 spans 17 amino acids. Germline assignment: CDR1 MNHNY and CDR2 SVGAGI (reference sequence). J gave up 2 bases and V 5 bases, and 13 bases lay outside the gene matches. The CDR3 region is CASSPQGAGGLNYGYTF. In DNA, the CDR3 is TGTGCCAGCAGTCCCCAGGGGGCAGGGGGATTAAACTATGGCTACACCTTC.

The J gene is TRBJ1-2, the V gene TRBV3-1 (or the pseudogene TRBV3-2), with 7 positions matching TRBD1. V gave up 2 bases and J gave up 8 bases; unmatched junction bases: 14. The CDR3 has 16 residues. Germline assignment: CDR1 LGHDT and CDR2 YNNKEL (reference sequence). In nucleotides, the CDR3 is TGTGCCAGCAGCCAACCATACAGGGGCTCTAGGGACGGCTACACCTTC. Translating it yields CASSQPYRGSRDGYTF.

The CDR3 reads CASSSHLRQPQHF. The DNA for the CDR3 is TGTGCCAGCAGCTCACATTTACGTCAGCCCCAGCATTTT. The V and J genes are TRBV7-2 and TRBJ1-5; D unresolved. The CDR3 loop spans 13 amino acids. V lost 4 bases, J lost 6 bases, and 10 bases lay in between. Germline lookup yields CDR1 SGHTA and CDR2 FQGNSA. The variable domain in full, completed from reference TRBV7-2 and TRBJ1-5, reads GAGVSQSPSNKVTEKGKDVELRCDPISGHTALYWYRQSLGQGLEFLIYFQGNSAPDKSGLPSDRFSAERTGGSVSTLTIQRTQQEDSAVYLCASSSHLRQPQHFGDGTRLSIL.

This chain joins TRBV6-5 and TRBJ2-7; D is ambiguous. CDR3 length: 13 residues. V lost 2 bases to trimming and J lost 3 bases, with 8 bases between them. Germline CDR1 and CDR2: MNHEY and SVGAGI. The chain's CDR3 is CASSYREDYEQYF. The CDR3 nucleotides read TGTGCCAGCAGTTACAGGGAAGACTACGAGCAGTACTTC.

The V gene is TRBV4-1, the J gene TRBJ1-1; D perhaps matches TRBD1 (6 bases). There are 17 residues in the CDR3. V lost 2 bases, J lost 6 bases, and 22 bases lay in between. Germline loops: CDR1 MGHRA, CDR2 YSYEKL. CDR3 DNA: TGCGCCAGCAGCCAATGGGGAGGGAGACACAGGGCCGCTGAAGCTTTCTTT. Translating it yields CASSQWGGRHRAAEAFF.

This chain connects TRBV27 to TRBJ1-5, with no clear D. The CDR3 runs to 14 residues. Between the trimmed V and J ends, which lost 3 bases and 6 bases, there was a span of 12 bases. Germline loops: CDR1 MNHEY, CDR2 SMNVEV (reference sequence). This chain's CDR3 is CASSFGPGVQPQHF. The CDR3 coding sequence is TGTGCCAGCAGTTTCGGACCTGGAGTTCAGCCCCAGCATTTT.

Here the CDR3 DNA reads TGTGCCAGCAGTGCGTGGACGGTAGACTCTGGAAACACCATATATTTT. This encodes CASSAWTVDSGNTIYF. The rearrangement uses TRBV6-1 and TRBJ1-3; no reliable D call. Germline assignment: CDR1 MNHNS and CDR2 SASEGT. With 4 bases removed from V and 0 bases from J, the gap between germline ends came to 13 bases. This CDR3 spans 16 amino acids.

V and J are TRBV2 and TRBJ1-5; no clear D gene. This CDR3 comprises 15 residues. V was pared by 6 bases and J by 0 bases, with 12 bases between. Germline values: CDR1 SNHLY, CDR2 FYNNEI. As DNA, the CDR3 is TGTGCCAGCAGCTACCTGATCAGTAGCAATCAGCCCCAGCATTTT. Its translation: CASSYLISSNQPQHF.

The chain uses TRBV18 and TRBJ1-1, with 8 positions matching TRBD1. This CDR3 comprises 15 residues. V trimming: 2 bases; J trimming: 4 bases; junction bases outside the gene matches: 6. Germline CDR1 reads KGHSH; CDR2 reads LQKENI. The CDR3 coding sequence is TGTGCCAGCTCACCAAATTCGGACAGGGCCACTGAAGCTTTCTTT. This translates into CASSPNSDRATEAFF.

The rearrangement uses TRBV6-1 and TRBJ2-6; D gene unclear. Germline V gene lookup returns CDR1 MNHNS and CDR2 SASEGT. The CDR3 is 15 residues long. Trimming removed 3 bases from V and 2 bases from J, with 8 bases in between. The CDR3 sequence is CASSDVGTGANVLTF. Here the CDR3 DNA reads TGTGCCAGCAGTGATGTGGGAACTGGGGCCAACGTCCTGACTTTC.

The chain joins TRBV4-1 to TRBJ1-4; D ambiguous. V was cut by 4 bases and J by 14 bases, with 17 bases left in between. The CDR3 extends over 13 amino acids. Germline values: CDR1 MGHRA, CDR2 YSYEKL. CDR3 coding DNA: TGCGCCAGCAGCCTCCTAGGAGCGGAGAACCTGTTTTTT. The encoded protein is CASSLLGAENLFF.

The chain's CDR3 is CASRGTASSGNTIYF. The CDR3 DNA reads TGTGCCAGTAGGGGGACGGCCAGCTCTGGAAACACCATATATTTT. The chain couples TRBV19 to TRBJ1-3, with a tentative D call TRBD1 (5 bases). V shed 6 bases and J shed 0 bases, with 12 bases lying between them. The CDR3 is made up of 15 amino acids. In germline, CDR1 is LNHDA, CDR2 SQIVND (reference sequence).

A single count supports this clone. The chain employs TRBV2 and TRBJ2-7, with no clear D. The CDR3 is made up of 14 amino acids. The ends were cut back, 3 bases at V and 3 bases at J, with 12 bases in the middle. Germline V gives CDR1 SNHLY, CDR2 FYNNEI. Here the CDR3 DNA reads TGTGCCAGCAGTGATTATGACTTAATCTACGAGCAGTACTTC. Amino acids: CASSDYDLIYEQYF.

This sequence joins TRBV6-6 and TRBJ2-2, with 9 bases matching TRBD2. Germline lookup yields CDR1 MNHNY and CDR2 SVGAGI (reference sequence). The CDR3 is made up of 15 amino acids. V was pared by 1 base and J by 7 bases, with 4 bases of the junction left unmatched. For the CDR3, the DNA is TGTGCCAGCAGTTACTGGAATAGCGGGAGCGGGGAGCTGTTTTTT. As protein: CASSYWNSGSGELFF.

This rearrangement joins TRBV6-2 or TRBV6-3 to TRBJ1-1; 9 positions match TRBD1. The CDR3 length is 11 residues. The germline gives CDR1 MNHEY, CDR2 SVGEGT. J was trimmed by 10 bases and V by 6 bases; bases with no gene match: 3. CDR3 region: CASSSDRGAFF. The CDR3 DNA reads TGTGCCAGCAGCTCGGACAGGGGAGCTTTCTTT.